This T cell receptor beta chain appears in the sequencing data of a study of cytomegalovirus exposure and HLA in healthy donors. PCR involved 60 Vbeta and 13 Jbeta primers. The repertoire was sequenced with immunoSEQ multiplex PCR; TCRdb's copy has only in-frame clones and lacks some. This sample has around 200,000 clones, with about 80% found just once. A word on this clone: Its antigen is currently unknown.

Study-wide results and limits: By a later analysis, the bulk of CMV-associated TCR beta chains appeared HLA-restricted.

Germline trimming cut 6 bases from V and 0 bases from J; bases unmatched to any gene: 1. Germline V CDR1 and CDR2: MNHNY, SVGAGI (reference sequence). CDR3 length: 13 amino acids. The specimen was PBMCs. V usage is TRBV6-6 and J usage is TRBJ1-2, with TRBD1 matching over 7 bases. The origin of this receptor is a woman between 40 and 50 years old in good health and CMV-seronegative. The CDR3 bases are TGTGCCAGCAGGACAGGGCCTAACTATGGCTACACCTTC. Amino acid sequence: CASRTGPNYGYTF.